This T cell receptor beta chain comes out of a study of human T cells and chemical hapten exposure. This clonotype appeared many times. TCRdb itself ran the RACE reads through MiXCR, one entry per CDR3 protein. The profile shows tens of thousands of distinct CDR3 sequences, around 5% of them singletons. This sample's time point: healthy volunteer bleed at 6 weeks. Someone pulled total RNA out of unfractionated whole blood. Sequencing used whole blood. This clonotype originated in a human donor in good health. Some clones in this sample may be carry-over from other donors' samples.

The CDR3: CASSFTGVNTEAFF. As DNA, the CDR3 is TGTGCCAGCAGCTTTACAGGGGTGAACACTGAAGCTTTCTTT. The chain is built from TRBV6-5 and TRBJ1-1; 7 bases are a match to TRBD1. This CDR3 has 14 residues. Germline assignment: CDR1 MNHEY and CDR2 SVGAGI. J gave up 0 bases and V 6 bases, and 4 bases lay outside the gene matches.